A selection of T cell receptor beta chains follows, all from one sample in a study of T cell responses to AZD1222 COVID-19 vaccine. Sequencing was performed with immunoSEQ multiplex PCR; in TCRdb, only in-frame clones are kept and a portion is missing. The repertoire holds 140,000 to 150,000 clones, with about 91% as singletons. Sequenced material: peripheral blood, taken on day 0 of AZD1222 vaccination. The origin of the receptors is an adult in good health. The CDR3 runs from the conserved cysteine through the conserved F or W. D genes are given only for firm matches. Size is stated for part of the rows, as once, few or many counts, or as a class when the clone is expanded.

V: TRBV12-5; size: NA; J: TRBJ1-3; length: 16; D: NA; DNA: TGTGCTAGTGGTTTGGGTGTGACAGTCTCTGGAAACACCATATATTTT; CDR3: CASGLGVTVSGNTIYF
V: TRBV30; size: NA; J: TRBJ1-2; length: 13; D: TRBD1; DNA: TGTGCCTGGACATCAGGGGGCCACTATGGCTACACCTTC; CDR3: CAWTSGGHYGYTF
V: TRBV28; size: NA; J: TRBJ2-1; length: 14; D: NA; DNA: TGTGCCAGCACCCCCCTGGGCAGCCTAGGAGAGCAGTTCTTC; CDR3: CASTPLGSLGEQFF
V: TRBV7-8; size: NA; J: TRBJ2-1; length: 11; D: NA; DNA: TGTGCCAGCAGCCTAGGGACAGAGCAGTTCTTC; CDR3: CASSLGTEQFF
V: TRBV27; size: NA; J: TRBJ1-5; length: 15; D: TRBD1; DNA: TGTGCCAGCAGTTTAGGGACAGGGAGCAATCAGCCCCAGCATTTT; CDR3: CASSLGTGSNQPQHF
V: TRBV21-1; size: NA; J: TRBJ1-1; length: 15; D: NA; DNA: TGTGCCAGCAGCAAATGGGGTGAAGTTTCCACTGAAGCTTTCTTT; CDR3: CASSKWGEVSTEAFF
V: TRBV6-5; size: NA; J: TRBJ1-1; length: 16; D: NA; DNA: TGTGCCAGCAGTTACCAGTCGGCCGGGGCGAAGACTGAAGCTTTCTTT; CDR3: CASSYQSAGAKTEAFF
V: TRBV3-1/TRBV3-2; size: few; J: TRBJ2-1; length: 14; D: NA; DNA: TGTGCCAGCAGCCGCGAGAAGAGGTACAATGAGCAGTTCTTC; CDR3: CASSREKRYNEQFF
V: TRBV7-2; size: NA; J: TRBJ1-2; length: 16; D: NA; DNA: TGTGCCAGCAGCCTTCAGACGGGTCCGTCTAACTATGGCTACACCTTC; CDR3: CASSLQTGPSNYGYTF
V: TRBV3-1/TRBV3-2; size: NA; J: TRBJ2-1; length: 17; D: TRBD2; DNA: TGTGCCAGCAGCCAATACCACGGGGGGGGATCTGCCAATGAGCAGTTCTTC; CDR3: CASSQYHGGGSANEQFF
V: TRBV6-5; size: NA; J: TRBJ2-7; length: 13; D: NA; DNA: TGTGCCAGCAGGGCCCCGGGCTCCTACGAGCAGTACTTC; CDR3: CASRAPGSYEQYF
V: TRBV10-3; size: NA; J: TRBJ2-5; length: 15; D: NA; DNA: TGTGCCATCAGTGAGGGCGGAGGGGGGGCGGAGACCCAGTACTTC; CDR3: CAISEGGGGAETQYF
V: TRBV11-2; size: NA; J: TRBJ1-3; length: 16; D: NA; DNA: TGTGCCAGCAGCCTACTAGGGGGACACTCTGGAAACACCATATATTTT; CDR3: CASSLLGGHSGNTIYF
V: TRBV6-2/TRBV6-3; size: NA; J: TRBJ2-3; length: 14; D: NA; DNA: TGTGCCAGCAGTATCCTTAGTAACACAGATACGCAGTATTTT; CDR3: CASSILSNTDTQYF
V: TRBV11-3; size: NA; J: TRBJ1-3; length: 15; D: TRBD1; DNA: TGTGCCAGCAGCAAAGACAGGGACTCTGGAAACACCATATATTTT; CDR3: CASSKDRDSGNTIYF
V: TRBV27; size: NA; J: TRBJ2-7; length: 14; D: TRBD1; DNA: TGTGCCAGCAGTCTCGCGACAGGGCCGTACGAGCAGTACTTC; CDR3: CASSLATGPYEQYF
V: TRBV11-2; size: once; J: TRBJ2-2; length: 16; D: TRBD2; DNA: TGTGCCAGCAGCCCGGGGACTAGCGGGAACACCGGGGAGCTGTTTTTT; CDR3: CASSPGTSGNTGELFF
V: TRBV20-1; size: NA; J: TRBJ1-1; length: 11; D: NA; DNA: TGCAGTGCTCCCCGCCCCCGTGAAGCTTTCTTT; CDR3: CSAPRPREAFF
V: TRBV19; size: NA; J: TRBJ2-1; length: 15; D: TRBD1; DNA: TGTGCCAGTACCCCAGGGGGATCAGGGTACAATGAGCAGTTCTTC; CDR3: CASTPGGSGYNEQFF
V: TRBV4-2; size: NA; J: TRBJ1-1; length: 18; D: NA; DNA: TGTGCCAGCAGCCGCGGAGAGGGGAGGGGCGGAATGAACACTGAAGCTTTCTTT; CDR3: CASSRGEGRGGMNTEAFF
V: TRBV4-3; size: NA; J: TRBJ1-4; length: 16; D: NA; DNA: TGCGCCAGCAGCCAAGATAACGGCCAGATTTTCGAAAAACTGTTTTTT; CDR3: CASSQDNGQIFEKLFF